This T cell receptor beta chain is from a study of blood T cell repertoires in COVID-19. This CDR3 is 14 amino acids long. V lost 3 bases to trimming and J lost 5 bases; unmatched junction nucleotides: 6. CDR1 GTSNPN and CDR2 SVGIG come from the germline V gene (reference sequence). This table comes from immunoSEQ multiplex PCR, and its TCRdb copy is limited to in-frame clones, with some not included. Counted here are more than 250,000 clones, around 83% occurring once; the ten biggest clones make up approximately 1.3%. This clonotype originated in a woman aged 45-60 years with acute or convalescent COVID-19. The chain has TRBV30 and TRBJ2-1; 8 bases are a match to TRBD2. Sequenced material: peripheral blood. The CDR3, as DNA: TGTGCCTGGAGGGGACTAGGCTGGGACAATGAGCAGTTCTTC. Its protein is CAWRGLGWDNEQFF.